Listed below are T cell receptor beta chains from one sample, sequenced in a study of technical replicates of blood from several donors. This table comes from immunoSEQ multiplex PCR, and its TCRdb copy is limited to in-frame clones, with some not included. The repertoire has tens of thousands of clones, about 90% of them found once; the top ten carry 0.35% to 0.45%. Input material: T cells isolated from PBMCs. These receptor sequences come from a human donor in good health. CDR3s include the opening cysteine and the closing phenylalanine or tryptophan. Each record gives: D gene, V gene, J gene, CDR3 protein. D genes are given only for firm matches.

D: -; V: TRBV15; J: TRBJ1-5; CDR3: CATSRDLGRISHF
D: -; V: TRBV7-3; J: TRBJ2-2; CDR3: CASSSHGGTGELFF
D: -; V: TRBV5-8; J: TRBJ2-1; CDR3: CASSSVSGVFDEQFF
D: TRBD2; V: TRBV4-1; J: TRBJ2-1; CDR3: CASSRGLADLYNEQFF
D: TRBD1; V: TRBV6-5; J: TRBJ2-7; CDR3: CASSYSRDRNYEQYF
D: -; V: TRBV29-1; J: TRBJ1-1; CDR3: CSVDEGSDTEAFF
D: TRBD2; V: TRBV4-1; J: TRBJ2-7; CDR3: CASSRGGLAGGPSSHEQYF
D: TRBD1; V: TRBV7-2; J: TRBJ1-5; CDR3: CASSLEGTGDMPQHF
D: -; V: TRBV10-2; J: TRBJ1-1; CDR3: CASSVGVSNTEAFF
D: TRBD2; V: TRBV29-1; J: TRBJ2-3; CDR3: CSVARGLSTDTQYF
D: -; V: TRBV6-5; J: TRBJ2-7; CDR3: CASSYTWGSYEQYF
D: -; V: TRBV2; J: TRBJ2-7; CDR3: CASESSYEQYF
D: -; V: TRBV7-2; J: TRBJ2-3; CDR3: CASSLAGSIVDTQYF
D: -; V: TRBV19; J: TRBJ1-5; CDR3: CASSIPSVTGLTFHQPQHF
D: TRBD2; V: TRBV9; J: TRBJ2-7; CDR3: CASSRDLGLAAREQYF
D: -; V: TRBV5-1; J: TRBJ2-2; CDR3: CASSLGATYTNTGELFF